This T cell receptor (beta chain) was found in a study of blood T cell repertoires in COVID-19. About the study: The United States, Italy and Spain provided the acute and convalescent COVID-19 samples. The analysed material was cDNA or gDNA that came from T cells, B-cell-depleted T cells, or PBMCs.

Under the authors' procedure: Estimates of nucleated cell counts were drawn from the amplification of reference gene primers. Sequencing was performed with immunoSEQ multiplex PCR; in TCRdb, only in-frame clones are kept and a portion is missing. Clonal size and the V and J genes are those of that table, whereas D and trimming came from the DNA. Of around 300,000 clones detected, 75% to 90% appear once; the ten largest clones hold under 2.5%. Germline-derived CDR1 and CDR2 are LNHDA and SQIVND (reference sequence). This CDR3 is 16 amino acids long. Trimming removed 5 bases from V and 3 bases from J, with 17 bases in between.

Specimen: peripheral blood. This sequence originates from a man aged 50 or older with acute or convalescent COVID-19. This chain uses TRBV19 with TRBJ2-1; perhaps TRBD2 as D (6 bases). CDR3: CASSGGVGTLYNEQFF. The CDR3 nucleotides are TGTGCCAGTAGTGGGGGTGTCGGGACTCTCTACAATGAGCAGTTCTTC.